This is a list of T cell receptor beta chains from one sample in a study of beta chain features in type 1 diabetes. Measured with immunoSEQ multiplex PCR; TCRdb has only the in-frame clones, and not every one. This sample has around 300,000 clones, with under 8.5% found just once. The sequencing sample was made of central memory CD4+ T cells from blood. These receptors were obtained from a woman between 18 and 29 years old in good health. Each CDR3 is given with its conserved first and last residue. The order of the fields is V gene, clone size, J gene, D gene, CDR3 DNA, CDR3 protein. D genes are given only for firm matches. Part of the rows lack a size; the others show once, few, many or a class for expanded clones.

V gene: TRBV13; clone size: -; J gene: TRBJ2-1; D gene: -; CDR3 DNA: TGTGCCAGCAGCTTAAGGCTTAGCGCGACCCACAATGAGCAGTTCTTC; CDR3 protein: CASSLRLSATHNEQFF
V gene: TRBV19; clone size: -; J gene: TRBJ1-5; D gene: -; CDR3 DNA: TGTGCCAGTAGTATAGATAGATCTGTACGTATTGATAGCAATCAGCCCCAGCATTTT; CDR3 protein: CASSIDRSVRIDSNQPQHF
V gene: TRBV7-9; clone size: many; J gene: TRBJ1-1; D gene: -; CDR3 DNA: TGTGCCAGCAGCTTAGTCCGGGGGACGAACACTGAAGCTTTCTTT; CDR3 protein: CASSLVRGTNTEAFF
V gene: TRBV29-1; clone size: few; J gene: TRBJ1-2; D gene: -; CDR3 DNA: TGCAGCGTTGAAGACAGGGGTCCCACTAACTATGGCTACACCTTC; CDR3 protein: CSVEDRGPTNYGYTF
V gene: TRBV10-3; clone size: few; J gene: TRBJ1-3; D gene: -; CDR3 DNA: TGTGCCATCAGTGGCGAAAACACCATATATTTT; CDR3 protein: CAISGENTIYF
V gene: TRBV15; clone size: -; J gene: TRBJ1-1; D gene: -; CDR3 DNA: -; CDR3 protein: CATSRGSGQGRAEAFF
V gene: TRBV15; clone size: -; J gene: TRBJ2-1; D gene: TRBD2; CDR3 DNA: TGTGCCACCAGCAGAGATCATTTAAGCGGGGGGACCTACAATGAGCAGTTCTTC; CDR3 protein: CATSRDHLSGGTYNEQFF
V gene: TRBV18; clone size: -; J gene: TRBJ1-4; D gene: -; CDR3 DNA: TGTGCCAGCTCACCGGGGGGCACTAATGAAAAACTGTTTTTT; CDR3 protein: CASSPGGTNEKLFF
V gene: TRBV5-4; clone size: few; J gene: TRBJ1-5; D gene: -; CDR3 DNA: TGTGCCAGCAGCCAACCGGGTCAGCCCCAGCATTTT; CDR3 protein: CASSQPGQPQHF
V gene: TRBV11-2; clone size: few; J gene: TRBJ2-2; D gene: -; CDR3 DNA: TGTGCCAGCAGCGCCAAACGTGGTTCCGGGGAGCTGTTTTTT; CDR3 protein: CASSAKRGSGELFF
V gene: TRBV28; clone size: -; J gene: TRBJ1-2; D gene: -; CDR3 DNA: TGTGCCAGCAGTTTCGCGCAAACCTATGGCTACACCTTC; CDR3 protein: CASSFAQTYGYTF
V gene: TRBV18; clone size: -; J gene: TRBJ1-1; D gene: -; CDR3 DNA: TGTGCCAGCTCACCCCTCGGGGGGACCACTGAAGCTTTCTTT; CDR3 protein: CASSPLGGTTEAFF
V gene: TRBV2; clone size: few; J gene: TRBJ1-2; D gene: -; CDR3 DNA: TGTGCCAGCAGCCCACAGGGAAATAATGGCTACACCTTC; CDR3 protein: CASSPQGNNGYTF
V gene: TRBV10-3; clone size: many; J gene: TRBJ2-1; D gene: -; CDR3 DNA: TGTGCCATCAGTGAGCCGACAGGCAGGGTGAGGGATGAGCAGTTCTTC; CDR3 protein: CAISEPTGRVRDEQFF
V gene: TRBV7-2; clone size: few; J gene: TRBJ2-2; D gene: -; CDR3 DNA: TGTGCCAGCAGTTCAGGGGTATATGCCGGGGAGCTGTTTTTT; CDR3 protein: CASSSGVYAGELFF
V gene: TRBV7-2; clone size: -; J gene: TRBJ1-1; D gene: TRBD1; CDR3 DNA: TGTGCCAGCAGCTTGGGACAGCTCACTGAAGCTTTCTTT; CDR3 protein: CASSLGQLTEAFF
V gene: TRBV9; clone size: few; J gene: TRBJ2-2; D gene: -; CDR3 DNA: TGTGCCAGCAGCGCACAGGGCACCGGGGAGCTGTTTTTT; CDR3 protein: CASSAQGTGELFF
V gene: TRBV7-8; clone size: few; J gene: TRBJ2-3; D gene: -; CDR3 DNA: TGTGCCAGCAGCCGGGGATCGGATACGCAGTATTTT; CDR3 protein: CASSRGSDTQYF
V gene: TRBV9; clone size: -; J gene: TRBJ2-1; D gene: TRBD1; CDR3 DNA: TGTGCCAGCAGCCTTAAAATTGGACAGGATCGAGGTGAGCAGTTCTTC; CDR3 protein: CASSLKIGQDRGEQFF
V gene: TRBV29-1; clone size: -; J gene: TRBJ2-5; D gene: -; CDR3 DNA: TGCAGCCCTGGGATGGGAGAGACCCAGTACTTC; CDR3 protein: CSPGMGETQYF
V gene: TRBV18; clone size: many; J gene: TRBJ1-6; D gene: TRBD1; CDR3 DNA: TGTGCCAGCTCGTATCAGGGGGTCTCCTATAATTCACCCCTCCACTTT; CDR3 protein: CASSYQGVSYNSPLHF
V gene: TRBV4-2; clone size: -; J gene: TRBJ1-2; D gene: -; CDR3 DNA: TGTGCCAGCAGCCAAGTCGACACCCGAGGGGCTGGCTACACCTTC; CDR3 protein: CASSQVDTRGAGYTF
V gene: TRBV5-1; clone size: many; J gene: TRBJ1-1; D gene: -; CDR3 DNA: TGCGCCAGCAGCCGCGATCTCGTGGAAGCTTTCTTT; CDR3 protein: CASSRDLVEAFF
V gene: TRBV2; clone size: -; J gene: TRBJ2-2; D gene: -; CDR3 DNA: TGTGCCAGCAACGGTGACAGTGGCACCGGGGAGCTGTTTTTT; CDR3 protein: CASNGDSGTGELFF
V gene: TRBV5-1; clone size: -; J gene: TRBJ2-3; D gene: TRBD2; CDR3 DNA: TGCGCCAGCAGCCCACTAGCGGGAGGGACAGATACGCAGTATTTT; CDR3 protein: CASSPLAGGTDTQYF
V gene: TRBV6-6; clone size: -; J gene: TRBJ2-2; D gene: -; CDR3 DNA: TGTGCCAGCAGTTACTTGGGCCACACCGGGGAGCTGTTTTTT; CDR3 protein: CASSYLGHTGELFF
V gene: TRBV4-1; clone size: few; J gene: TRBJ1-5; D gene: TRBD1; CDR3 DNA: TGCGCCAGCAGCCACCCCGCGGGACAGGGTGGTGGCAATCAGCCCCAGCATTTT; CDR3 protein: CASSHPAGQGGGNQPQHF
V gene: TRBV19; clone size: few; J gene: TRBJ2-5; D gene: -; CDR3 DNA: TGTGCCAGTAGTTCTTTTGGCACTCAAGAGACCCAGTACTTC; CDR3 protein: CASSSFGTQETQYF
V gene: TRBV7-9; clone size: few; J gene: TRBJ1-2; D gene: -; CDR3 DNA: TGTGCCAGCAGCTTAGAGCGTGGCTACACCTTC; CDR3 protein: CASSLERGYTF
V gene: TRBV7-9; clone size: -; J gene: TRBJ1-1; D gene: -; CDR3 DNA: TGTGCCAGCAGCTTGGGACAAATAGCTTTCTTT; CDR3 protein: CASSLGQIAFF
V gene: TRBV5-6; clone size: few; J gene: TRBJ2-6; D gene: -; CDR3 DNA: TGTGCCAGCAGCCTCGCGGGACAGAGCCCATCTGGGGCCAACGTCCTGACTTTC; CDR3 protein: CASSLAGQSPSGANVLTF
V gene: TRBV28; clone size: -; J gene: TRBJ2-7; D gene: TRBD2; CDR3 DNA: TGTGCCAGCAGCACTAACAGCGGGGAGTCCTACGAGCAGTACTTC; CDR3 protein: CASSTNSGESYEQYF
V gene: TRBV7-8; clone size: few; J gene: TRBJ2-5; D gene: TRBD1; CDR3 DNA: TGTGCCAGCAGCCCGCCGACAGGGGGCGTGGGAGAGACCCAGTACTTC; CDR3 protein: CASSPPTGGVGETQYF
V gene: TRBV15; clone size: -; J gene: TRBJ2-1; D gene: TRBD1; CDR3 DNA: TGTGCCACCAGCAGAGGACAGGGGGGAACCCAGTTCTTC; CDR3 protein: CATSRGQGGTQFF
V gene: TRBV10-3; clone size: -; J gene: TRBJ2-1; D gene: TRBD1; CDR3 DNA: TGTGCCAGCGCCGGACAGGTCAAGGGTGAGCAGTTCTTC; CDR3 protein: CASAGQVKGEQFF
V gene: TRBV5-1; clone size: -; J gene: TRBJ1-2; D gene: -; CDR3 DNA: TGTGCCAGCAGCTTCTGGAGGAGTTACAGTGGCTACACCTTC; CDR3 protein: CASSFWRSYSGYTF
V gene: TRBV11-2; clone size: -; J gene: TRBJ2-6; D gene: TRBD1; CDR3 DNA: TGTGCCAGCAGAGACAGGGATCGGGCCAACGTCCTGACTTTC; CDR3 protein: CASRDRDRANVLTF
V gene: TRBV11-3; clone size: few; J gene: TRBJ2-5; D gene: TRBD1; CDR3 DNA: TGTGCCAGCAGCTCTAGGACAGGGGGCACGGAGACCCAGTACTTC; CDR3 protein: CASSSRTGGTETQYF
V gene: TRBV11-3; clone size: -; J gene: TRBJ2-7; D gene: -; CDR3 DNA: TGTGCCAGCAGCCCAGTCTACCTGACCTCCTACGAGCAGTACTTC; CDR3 protein: CASSPVYLTSYEQYF
V gene: TRBV6-5; clone size: -; J gene: TRBJ2-5; D gene: -; CDR3 DNA: TGTGCCAGCAGTGTAGGACTCTTCCAAGAGACCCAGTACTTC; CDR3 protein: CASSVGLFQETQYF
V gene: TRBV19; clone size: -; J gene: TRBJ2-7; D gene: TRBD2; CDR3 DNA: TGTGCCAGTAGCAACAAGTGGGAGGCTAGCGGGTACGAGCAGTACTTC; CDR3 protein: CASSNKWEASGYEQYF
V gene: TRBV6-5; clone size: -; J gene: TRBJ1-2; D gene: TRBD1; CDR3 DNA: TGTGCCAGCCATAGACAGGGGATTTATGGCTACACCTTC; CDR3 protein: CASHRQGIYGYTF
V gene: TRBV7-8; clone size: -; J gene: TRBJ2-6; D gene: -; CDR3 DNA: TGTGCCAGCAGCTTAATGGAGTTATCTGGGGCCAACGTCCTGACTTTC; CDR3 protein: CASSLMELSGANVLTF
V gene: TRBV29-1; clone size: -; J gene: TRBJ1-2; D gene: -; CDR3 DNA: TGCAGCGTTGAAGATCCAGGCCCCCGGGACATCTATGGCTACACCTTC; CDR3 protein: CSVEDPGPRDIYGYTF
V gene: TRBV9; clone size: -; J gene: TRBJ2-3; D gene: -; CDR3 DNA: TGTGCCAGCAGCATGGCCGGGAGTCCCCTCACAGATACGCAGTATTTT; CDR3 protein: CASSMAGSPLTDTQYF
V gene: TRBV4-3; clone size: -; J gene: TRBJ2-3; D gene: TRBD2; CDR3 DNA: TGCGCCAGCAGGAGCGGGACCGGCACAGATACGCAGTATTTT; CDR3 protein: CASRSGTGTDTQYF
V gene: TRBV6-5; clone size: -; J gene: TRBJ1-1; D gene: TRBD1; CDR3 DNA: TGTGCCAGCAGTTACTCGATGCGGGACAGTGAAGCTTTCTTT; CDR3 protein: CASSYSMRDSEAFF
V gene: TRBV13; clone size: -; J gene: TRBJ2-1; D gene: -; CDR3 DNA: TGTGCCAGCAGCTCGCGCCGGGAAAAGTCCGCTCATTATGAGCAGTTCTTC; CDR3 protein: CASSSRREKSAHYEQFF